This T cell receptor (beta chain) derives from a study of radiotherapy plus CTLA-4 blockade in lung cancer. About the research overall: Among enrolled patients, roughly 18% responded and about 30% achieved disease control.

The repertoire was sequenced with immunoSEQ multiplex PCR; TCRdb's copy has only in-frame clones and lacks some. The table has about 28,000 clones, around 80% seen once; the top ten hold about 7.7%. V lost 4 bases and J 4 bases, leaving 17 bases between the germline ends. Germline values: CDR1 SGHRS, CDR2 YFSETQ. CDR3 length: 15 amino acids. Source: peripheral blood, taken from a patient treated with radiotherapy plus ipilimumab. This TCR was sampled from a human donor with non-small cell lung cancer who had stable disease on radiotherapy plus ipilimumab. V is TRBV5-1 and J is TRBJ1-1, with a possible D match to TRBD1 (5 bases). The CDR3 sequence: CASSTGGTGPTEAFF. The CDR3 DNA sequence: TGCGCCAGCAGCACAGGTGGGACCGGTCCCACTGAAGCTTTCTTT. The variable domain in full, completed from reference TRBV5-1 and TRBJ1-1, reads KAGVTQTPRYLIKTRGQQVTLSCSPISGHRSVSWYQQTPGQGLQFLFEYFSETQRNKGNFPGRFSGRQFSNSRSEMNVSTLELGDSALYLCASSTGGTGPTEAFFGQGTRLTVV.